This section outlines one TCR beta chain sequence together with its context. Its antigen is still unknown. This sample was taken from a study of Ad26.COV2.S vaccination and SARS-CoV-2 variants. Study-wide background: Administration of Ad26.COV2.S was intramuscular, either once or twice 56 days apart.

CDR1 SGHTA and CDR2 FQGTGA come from the germline V gene. CDR3 length equals 16 residues. V gave up 4 bases and J gave up 3 bases; unmatched junction bases: 6. Treatment meaning: 19 received Ad26.COV2.S at low or high dose, single or two shots; roughly five received placebo; per-sample allocation not given. Specimen acquisition occurred on day 63 following the initial vaccine or placebo injection. Study-level findings and limits: While placebo recipients had lower spike-specific TCR breadth, vaccine recipients had more.

Method: immunoSEQ multiplex PCR; TCRdb's copy keeps in-frame clones and lacks some. The sample comprises some 270,000 clones, around 88% of which are singletons, and nearly 3% rests with the top ten. The TCR sequence derives from a person between 18 and 59 years old who received the Ad26.COV2.S COVID-19 vaccine or a placebo. The chain employs TRBV7-3 and TRBJ2-2; 9 bases align to TRBD1. The sequencing here drew on peripheral blood, taken in a trial of Ad26.COV2.S vaccine versus placebo. CDR3 DNA sequence: TGTGCCAGCAGCTCCATCCGGACAGGGGACACCGGGGAGCTGTTTTTT. Translation gives CASSSIRTGDTGELFF.